A single sample is the source of the 14 T cell receptor beta chains below, sequenced in a study of identical twins. TCRdb re-called the 5' RACE reads with MiXCR, one entry per CDR3 protein. The table shows around 1.7 million distinct CDR3 sequences, with about 32% occurring only once. The sample was cord blood. The receptors originated from a newborn girl in good health.

The J gene is TRBJ1-6, the V gene TRBV2; D not certain. Trimming cost V 3 bases and J 6 bases, with 12 bases left between them. The CDR3 has 15 residues. Per the germline V gene, CDR1 is SNHLY and CDR2 is FYNNEI. The CDR3 DNA reads as TGTGCCAGCAGTGAGCTTGGGAATGCTAATTCACCCCTCCACTTT. Its translation is CASSELGNANSPLHF.

The chain joins TRBV10-3 to TRBJ2-5, with 7 nucleotides matching TRBD2. The V gene's germline CDR1 is ENHRY and CDR2 SYGVKD. V was pared by 2 bases and J by 5 bases, with 14 bases of the junction left unmatched. This CDR3 comprises 17 residues. Here the CDR3 DNA reads TGTGCCATCAGTGAGGGGGCTAGCGGAAATCCAGTCGAGACCCAGTACTTC. Amino acids: CAISEGASGNPVETQYF.

The chain is built from TRBV6-1 and TRBJ1-5; 7 nucleotides match TRBD1. The germline V gene has CDR1 MNHNS and CDR2 SASEGT. V shed 1 base and J 4 bases; nucleotides not matched to a gene: 10. This CDR3 has 17 residues. The CDR3: CASSEGPYRGNNQPQHF. The CDR3 DNA follows: TGTGCCAGCAGTGAAGGACCCTACAGGGGAAATAATCAGCCCCAGCATTTT.

A word on this clonotype: This may be a read error, as it is one base from a much larger clone. V and J are TRBV21-1 and TRBJ2-1; the table's D call, TRBD1, has no DNA check behind it. TRBV21-1 is a listed pseudogene. CDR3 length: 14 residues. The chain's CDR3 is CASSRGVSYNEQFF. CDR3 sequence (DNA): TGTGCCAGCAGCCGGGGGGTCTCCTACAATGAGCAGTTCTTC.

This sequence joins TRBV5-6 and TRBJ1-4, with D possibly TRBD1 on 5 matching bases. This CDR3 region has 16 residues. CDR1 is SGHDT, CDR2 YYEEEE, per germline. The V gene lost 3 bases and the J gene lost 0 bases, with 12 bases spanning the gap. The DNA for the CDR3 is TGTGCCAGCAGCTCGATGGCGGGGCCAACTAATGAAAAACTGTTTTTT. It encodes CASSSMAGPTNEKLFF.

V and J are TRBV20-1 and TRBJ2-1, with D tentatively TRBD1 or TRBD2 (5 bases each). This CDR3 is built from 15 residues. V dropped 1 base and J dropped 0 bases, with 10 bases sitting between them. Germline V gene sequence: CDR1 DFQATT, CDR2 SNEGSKA (reference sequence). CDR3 region: CSARVPGSSYNEQFF. CDR3 bases: TGCAGTGCTAGAGTTCCAGGGAGCTCCTACAATGAGCAGTTCTTC.

This sequence joins TRBV25-1 and TRBJ2-3; 9 positions agree with TRBD2. Germline CDR1 reads MGHDK; CDR2 reads SYGVNS. CDR3 length: 16 residues. Losses at the gene ends were 1 base for V and 2 bases for J; bases not matched to a gene: 4. The CDR3 protein is CASSEFSGSPTDTQYF. CDR3 nucleotides: TGTGCCAGCAGTGAATTTAGCGGGAGCCCCACAGATACGCAGTATTTT.

The chain employs TRBV12-3 or TRBV12-4 and TRBJ1-5; D remains unclear. The length of the CDR3 is 13 residues. Trimming cost V 2 bases and J 5 bases, with 7 bases left between them. The CDR3 DNA is TGTGCCAGCAGTTTAAACCGTTATCAGCCCCAGCATTTT. It yields the protein CASSLNRYQPQHF.

The genes are TRBV27 and TRBJ1-6, with a tentative D call TRBD1 (5 bases). V was trimmed by 5 bases and J by 7 bases, leaving 15 bases between them. The CDR3 is made up of 15 amino acids. CDR1 MNHEY and CDR2 SMNVEV come from the germline V gene (reference sequence). The DNA of the CDR3 is TGTGCCAGCAGTCTCAATCAGGGTGGAAATTCACCCCTCCACTTT. It translates to CASSLNQGGNSPLHF.

V usage is TRBV9 and J usage is TRBJ2-7; D is tentatively TRBD1 or TRBD2 (5 bases each). The DNA end is more similar to TRBJ2-5, so the J call may be wrong. CDR1 is SGDLS and CDR2 is YYNGEE in the germline V gene. The CDR3 extends over 13 amino acids. This chain's CDR3 is CASSDSDYRTQYF. The CDR3 DNA reads TGTGCCAGCAGTGACAGTGACTATCGGACCCAGTACTTC.

This chain joins TRBV7-2 and TRBJ1-1; 11 nucleotides agree with TRBD1. Germline CDR1 is SGHTA and CDR2 is FQGNSA. The V segment lost 3 bases and the J segment 4 bases; nucleotides outside the gene matches: 7. The CDR3 sequence is 16 residues long. CDR3 sequence (DNA): TGTGCCAGCAGCTTCGCTGCCGGGACAGGGGGCACTGAAGCTTTCTTT. This codes for CASSFAAGTGGTEAFF. Using reference TRBV7-2 and TRBJ1-1 for the parts outside the CDR3, the full variable domain is GAGVSQSPSNKVTEKGKDVELRCDPISGHTALYWYRQSLGQGLEFLIYFQGNSAPDKSGLPSDRFSAERTGGSVSTLTIQRTQQEDSAVYLCASSFAAGTGGTEAFFGQGTRLTVV.

V and J are TRBV5-1 and TRBJ2-1; TRBD2 is a possible D gene (6 bases). Trimming left V 1 base short and J 3 bases short, with 11 bases between. Germline V gene sequence: CDR1 SGHRS, CDR2 YFSETQ. The CDR3 covers 15 residues. In DNA form, the CDR3 reads TGCGCCAGCAGCTTGTCGGTAGCGGTCTACAATGAGCAGTTCTTC. It yields the protein CASSLSVAVYNEQFF.

The J gene is TRBJ2-1, the V gene TRBV10-3; no firm D call. The ends were cut back, 11 bases at V and 2 bases at J, with 25 bases in the middle. Germline V gene sequence: CDR1 ENHRY, CDR2 SYGVKD. The CDR3 extends over 17 amino acids. The CDR3 region is CAPSGSGESRAYNEQFF. The CDR3 nucleotides read TGTGCCCCCTCGGGTAGTGGCGAATCTCGAGCCTACAATGAGCAGTTCTTC.

This chain links TRBV4-2 with TRBJ1-1, with TRBD1 matching over 9 bases. CDR1 and CDR2 from the germline V gene are LGHNA and YNFKEQ. The CDR3 runs to 18 residues. The ends lost 1 base at V and 1 base at J; junction bases unmatched: 10. Written as DNA, the CDR3 is TGTGCCAGCAGCCAAGGCAACAGGGGGCTGGGGGGGAACACTGAAGCTTTCTTT. Amino acid sequence: CASSQGNRGLGGNTEAFF.